This T cell receptor beta chain was sequenced in a study of T-cell memory formation after mild COVID-19. Overall study results and limits: Day 15 to 85 contractors were CD4/CD8 balanced; later expanders leaned CD4+. Contracting clones localized mainly to CM and EM when CD4+ and mainly to EMRA when CD8+.

Using constant-segment primers, 5'RACE produced TCR alpha and TCR beta cDNA libraries carrying sample barcodes and UMIs. From the 5' RACE reads, TCRdb called clonotypes with MiXCR, one entry per CDR3 protein. The sample has 350,000 to 450,000 distinct CDR3 sequences; 24% are singletons. The CDR3 has 16 amino acids. Germline V gives CDR1 SGHTA, CDR2 FQGNSA. V lost 4 bases and J lost 4; bases outside the gene matches: 12. A word on this clonotype: Antigen specificity is unknown.

This TCR derives from an adult woman who had mild COVID-19 (a few samples of this study predate the infection). Cell type and time point are not known. The J gene is TRBJ1-1, the V gene TRBV7-2; the match to TRBD1 covers 7 bases. Sequencing input: PBMCs or a T cell subset sorted from them (not recorded which). This CDR3 is CASSSQGMRSVTEAFF. The CDR3, as DNA: TGTGCCAGCAGCTCACAGGGGATGAGGAGTGTCACTGAAGCTTTCTTT.